This entry describes one T cell receptor beta chain. This clone's antigen is unknown. No clone much larger than this one lies a single base away; base qualities are absent. The sample originates from a study of T cell responses to AZD1222 COVID-19 vaccine (dated by TCRdb to about 2021). As for the study more broadly: TCR sequencing covered 230 or so trial participants: 200 to 220 given two doses of AZD1222 and 26 given two doses of MenACWY control vaccine. Trial participants were enrolled by age into subgroups of 18-55, 56-69 and 70-plus years, and around 150, 28 and 57 TCR-sequenced participants, respectively, were included in these subgroups.

Unmatched junction bases come to 0, with V trimmed by 0 bases and J by 2 bases. CDR1 MNHEY and CDR2 SVGAGI are derived from the germline V gene. The cysteine opens and the phenylalanine closes a CDR3 of 15 amino acids. The CDR3 DNA has 45 bases and is translated from base 1. The sample's time point label is to be understood as: about 28 days (+/-7) after the second vaccine dose. AZD1222 recipients with second doses at about 4 weeks or about 12 weeks were pooled, because spike-specific TCR depth and breadth did not differ between schedules. Vaccinee samples were obtained from the UK trials COV001 and COV002, which included a single-blind randomized controlled phase 2/3 trial of AZD1222 (ChAdOx1 nCoV-19) in healthy adults. For TCRbeta chain sequencing, PBMC samples were collected from trial participants at day 0 and at day 28 after the second dose. The research as a whole found: Most participants were white British and females outnumbered males, and the authors suggested that clonal diversity may have been underestimated. The whole spike protein was spanned by vaccine-associated CD4 TCRs, and dominant responses were seen in regions 160-218 and 743-854. In the small 56-69-year group, the increase in depth fell short of significance, most likely because of low power. No day 14 peak-response samples were available, so repertoires were characterized only after the peak T cell response. Nearly half of unique spike-specific TCRs reportedly recognized epitopes outside regions mutated in the B.1.351 and B.1.1.7 variants. After two AZD1222 doses, both the breadth and the depth of spike-specific TCRs were significantly higher than at day 0 and than in MenACWY recipients. Conclusions about previously exposed vaccinees were limited because only six AZD1222 recipients were SARS-CoV-2 seropositive at baseline.

The CDR3 regions of human TCRbeta chains were subjected to immunosequencing. The authors processed their data as follows. Repertoire TCRs were checked for matches against a reference library of SARS-CoV-2-specific TCRs that had been generated using the MIRA antigen-specificity platform. Breadth meant the fraction of unique TCRs that were SARS-CoV-2-associated, whereas depth meant the fraction of total T cells that were SARS-CoV-2-associated. Using the MIRA data, each spike-specific TCR was assigned both to the spike region to which the TCR was reactive and to a CD4 or CD8 class. Log10-transformed breadth and depth values were compared by one-way ANOVA with Sidak's multiple comparisons tests. In TCRdb, the immuneACCESS table is reduced to in-frame sequences with V and J assigned. These tables do not hold every clone; where another copy was compared, an unresolved V gene accounts for under half, and the others remain unexplained. V and J calls and clone size come straight from that table; D and trimming were deduced from the DNA. This sample has about 84,000 clones in its table, and about 86% of those were observed once. 4.5% to 7% of the sample is held by the ten biggest clonotypes.

The sequence is built from TRBV6-5 and TRBJ2-7, with 11 bases matching TRBD1. This TCR was recovered from an adult who received the AZD1222 COVID-19 vaccine. This specimen was peripheral blood, taken 28 days after the second AZD1222 dose. The nucleotides are TGTGCCAGCAGTTACTCGGGACAGGGGGCCTACGAGCAGTACTTC. Translated, it gives CASSYSGQGAYEQYF.